The present TCR beta chain was sequenced within a study of cytomegalovirus exposure and HLA in healthy donors. About the study: The platform used for the approximately 130 validation repertoires matched that of the roughly 670 first-cohort repertoires, a later analysis reported.

Germline V gene data show CDR1 as MDHEN and CDR2 as SYDVKM. The CDR3 covers 15 residues. The J segment lost 5 bases and the V segment lost 6 bases, leaving 10 bases of the junction unmatched. The study's findings and limits: The majority of TCR sequences were rare, yet some public TCRs appeared in many donors. The classifier was said to identify cytomegalovirus status with high specificity and sensitivity. In a later analysis, first-cohort TCR clusters were found to tend to co-occur in the approximately 120 validation repertoires.

Details on this clone: Its target is unknown.

Using immunoSEQ multiplex PCR, the repertoire was profiled, and TCRdb retains in-frame clones only, with some absent. The top ten clones hold around 2.1% of a sample with about 150,000 clones, around 83% of them seen once. Sequencing input: PBMCs. This clonotype was obtained from a human donor in good health. The V gene is TRBV28, the J gene TRBJ1-1; 9 nucleotides match TRBD1. The CDR3 nucleotides are TGTGCCAGCAGCGGGACAGGGTGGCGCGCAACTGAAGCTTTCTTT. This codes for CASSGTGWRATEAFF.